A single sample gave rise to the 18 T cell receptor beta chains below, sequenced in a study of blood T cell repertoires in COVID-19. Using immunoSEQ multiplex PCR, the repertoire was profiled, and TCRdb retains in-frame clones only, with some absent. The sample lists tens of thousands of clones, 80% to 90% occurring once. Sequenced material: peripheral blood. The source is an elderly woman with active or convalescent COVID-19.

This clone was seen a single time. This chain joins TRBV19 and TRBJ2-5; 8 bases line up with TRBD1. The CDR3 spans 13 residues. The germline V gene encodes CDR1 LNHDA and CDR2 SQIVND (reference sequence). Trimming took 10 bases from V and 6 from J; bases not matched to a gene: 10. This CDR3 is CATAGGAEQTQYF. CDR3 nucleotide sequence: TGTGCCACCGCAGGGGGCGCGGAACAGACCCAGTACTTC.

The CDR3 DNA follows: TGTGCCAGCAGTGGATGGACTAGCGGGCGGACCGGGGAGCTGTTTTTT. It yields the protein CASSGWTSGRTGELFF. This sequence joins TRBV6-1 and TRBJ2-2, with 11 bases lining up with TRBD2. The germline CDR1 and CDR2 sequences are MNHNS and SASEGT. The length of the CDR3 is 16 residues. Trimming cost V 4 bases and J 5 bases; bases outside gene matches: 6.

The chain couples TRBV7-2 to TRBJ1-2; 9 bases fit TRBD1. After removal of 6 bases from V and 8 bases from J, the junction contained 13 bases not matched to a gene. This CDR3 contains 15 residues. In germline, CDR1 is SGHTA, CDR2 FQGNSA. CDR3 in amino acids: CASRDRGNLPAGYTF. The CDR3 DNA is TGTGCCAGCAGGGACAGGGGTAACTTGCCGGCAGGCTACACCTTC. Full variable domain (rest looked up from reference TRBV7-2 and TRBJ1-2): GAGVSQSPSNKVTEKGKDVELRCDPISGHTALYWYRQSLGQGLEFLIYFQGNSAPDKSGLPSDRFSAERTGGSVSTLTIQRTQQEDSAVYLCASRDRGNLPAGYTFGSGTRLTVV.

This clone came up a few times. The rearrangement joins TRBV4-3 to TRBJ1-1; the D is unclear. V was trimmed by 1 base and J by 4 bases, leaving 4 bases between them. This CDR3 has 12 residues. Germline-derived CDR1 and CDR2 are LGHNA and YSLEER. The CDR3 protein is CASSQVGTEAFF. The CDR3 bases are TGCGCCAGCAGCCAAGTCGGCACTGAAGCTTTCTTT.

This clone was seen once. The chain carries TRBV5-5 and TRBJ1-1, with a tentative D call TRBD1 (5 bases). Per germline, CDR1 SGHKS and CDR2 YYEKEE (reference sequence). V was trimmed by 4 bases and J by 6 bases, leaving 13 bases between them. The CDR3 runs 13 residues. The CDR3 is CASSGERGSEAFF. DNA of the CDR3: TGTGCCAGCAGCGGAGAGCGGGGGTCTGAAGCTTTCTTT.

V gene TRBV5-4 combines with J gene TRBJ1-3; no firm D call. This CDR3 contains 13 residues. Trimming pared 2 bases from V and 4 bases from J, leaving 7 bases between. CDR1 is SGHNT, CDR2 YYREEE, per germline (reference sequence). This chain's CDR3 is CASSFSLGNTIYF. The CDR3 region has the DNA TGTGCCAGCAGCTTTAGCCTGGGAAACACCATATATTTT.

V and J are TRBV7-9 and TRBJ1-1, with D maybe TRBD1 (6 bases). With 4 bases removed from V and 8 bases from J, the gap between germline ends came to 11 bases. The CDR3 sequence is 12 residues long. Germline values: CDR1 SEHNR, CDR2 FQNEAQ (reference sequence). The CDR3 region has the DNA TGTGCCAGCAGCTCTCAGGGGCGGGAAGCTTTCTTT. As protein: CASSSQGREAFF.

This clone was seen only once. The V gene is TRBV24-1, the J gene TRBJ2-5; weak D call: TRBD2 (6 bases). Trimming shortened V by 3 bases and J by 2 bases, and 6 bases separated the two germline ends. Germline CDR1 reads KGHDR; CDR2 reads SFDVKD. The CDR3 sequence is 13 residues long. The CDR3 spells CATSDGGQETQYF. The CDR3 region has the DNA TGTGCCACCAGTGATGGGGGGCAAGAGACCCAGTACTTC.

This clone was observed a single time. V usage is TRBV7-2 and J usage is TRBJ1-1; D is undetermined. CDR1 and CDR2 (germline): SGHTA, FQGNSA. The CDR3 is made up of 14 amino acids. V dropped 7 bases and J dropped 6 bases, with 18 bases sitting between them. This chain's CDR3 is CASTTPGGIAEAFF. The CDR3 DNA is TGTGCCAGCACAACCCCCGGCGGGATCGCTGAAGCTTTCTTT.

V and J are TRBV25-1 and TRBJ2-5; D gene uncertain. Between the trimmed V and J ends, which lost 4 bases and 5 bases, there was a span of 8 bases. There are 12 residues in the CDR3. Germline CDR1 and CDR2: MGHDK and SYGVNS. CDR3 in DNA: TGTGCCAGCAGTGCGGTGTTGGAGACCCAGTACTTC. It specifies CASSAVLETQYF.

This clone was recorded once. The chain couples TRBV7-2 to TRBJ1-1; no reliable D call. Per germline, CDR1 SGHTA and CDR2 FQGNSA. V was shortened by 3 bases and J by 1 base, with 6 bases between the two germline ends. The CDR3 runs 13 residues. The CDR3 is CASSFSRNTEAFF. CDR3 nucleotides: TGTGCCAGCAGCTTCTCCAGGAACACTGAAGCTTTCTTT.

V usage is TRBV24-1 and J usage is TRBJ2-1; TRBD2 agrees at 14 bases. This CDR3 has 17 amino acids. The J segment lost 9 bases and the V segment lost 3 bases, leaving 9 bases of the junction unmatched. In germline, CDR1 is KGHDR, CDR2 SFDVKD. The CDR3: CATSDPRLAGGVGEQFF. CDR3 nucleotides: TGTGCCACCAGTGATCCACGACTAGCGGGGGGGGTAGGTGAGCAGTTCTTC.

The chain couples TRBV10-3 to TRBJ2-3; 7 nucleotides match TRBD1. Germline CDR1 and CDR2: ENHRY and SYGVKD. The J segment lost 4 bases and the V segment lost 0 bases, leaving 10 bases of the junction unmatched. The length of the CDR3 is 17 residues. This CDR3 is CAISESRGLGSPDTQYF. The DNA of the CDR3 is TGTGCCATCAGTGAGTCGAGGGGGCTAGGTTCTCCAGATACGCAGTATTTT.

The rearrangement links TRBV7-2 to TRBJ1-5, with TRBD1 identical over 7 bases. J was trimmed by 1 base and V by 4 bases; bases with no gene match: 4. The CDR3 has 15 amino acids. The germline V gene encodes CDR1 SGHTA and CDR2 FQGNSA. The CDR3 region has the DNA TGTGCCAGCAGCTATGGACAGGTCAGCAATCAGCCCCAGCATTTT. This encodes CASSYGQVSNQPQHF.

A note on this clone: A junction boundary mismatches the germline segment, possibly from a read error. For the CDR3, the DNA is TGTGCCAGCTCCCCACCGGCGGGACAGGGGGCCTATACGCAGTATTTT. The encoded protein is CASSPPAGQGAYTQYF. The J gene is TRBJ2-3, the V gene TRBV18, with 12 nucleotides matching TRBD1. The CDR3 contains 16 residues. Per the germline V gene, CDR1 is KGHSH and CDR2 is LQKENI. Drawing the rest from reference TRBV18 and TRBJ2-3, the complete variable domain is NAGVMQNPRHLVRRRGQEARLRCSPMKGHSHVYWYRQLPEEGLKFMVYLQKENIIDESGMPKERFSAEFPKEGPSILRIQQVVRGDSAAYFCASSPPAGQGAYTQYFGPGTRLTVL.

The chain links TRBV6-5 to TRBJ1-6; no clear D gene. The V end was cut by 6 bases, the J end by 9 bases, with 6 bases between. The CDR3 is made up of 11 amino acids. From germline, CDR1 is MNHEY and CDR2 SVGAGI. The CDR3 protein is CASREASPLHF. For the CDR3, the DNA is TGTGCCAGCAGGGAGGCTTCACCCCTCCACTTT.

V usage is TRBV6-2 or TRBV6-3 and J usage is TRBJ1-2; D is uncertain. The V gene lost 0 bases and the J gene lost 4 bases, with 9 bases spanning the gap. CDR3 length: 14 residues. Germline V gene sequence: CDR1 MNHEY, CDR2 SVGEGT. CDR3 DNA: TGTGCCAGCAGTTACTCGCGGGCAGCCTATGGCTACACCTTC. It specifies CASSYSRAAYGYTF.

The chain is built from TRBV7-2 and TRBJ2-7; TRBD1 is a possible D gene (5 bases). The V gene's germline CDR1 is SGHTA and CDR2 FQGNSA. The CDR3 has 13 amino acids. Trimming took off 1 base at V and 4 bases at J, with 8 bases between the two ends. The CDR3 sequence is CASSLGQIYEQYF. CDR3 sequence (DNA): TGTGCCAGCAGCTTAGGACAGATATACGAGCAGTACTTC.